This section outlines one TCR beta chain sequence together with its context. Its antigen remains unknown. This sample was taken from a study of T cell responses to AZD1222 COVID-19 vaccine. Study-level background: Pooled together were second doses at about 4 or about 12 weeks.

Libraries were prepared by immunoSEQ multiplex PCR; TCRdb keeps only in-frame clonotypes and omits some of them. The table records 150,000 or so clones, 70% to 90% of them present only once. Findings and caveats of the study: The sample set comprised mostly white British donors with more females, and clonal diversity was possibly underestimated. Just a handful of AZD1222 recipients tested seropositive at baseline.

Germline V gives CDR1 SGHAT, CDR2 FQDESV (reference sequence). The CDR3 contains 13 residues. Trimming took 5 bases from V and 3 from J, leaving 8 bases between them. This clonotype was obtained from an adult in good health. The material sequenced was peripheral blood, taken on day 0 of AZD1222 vaccination. This sequence joins TRBV11-1 and TRBJ1-5; D gene unclear. CDR3 loop: CASSTSFNQPQHF. The CDR3 DNA is TGTGCCAGCAGCACCAGTTTCAATCAGCCCCAGCATTTT.